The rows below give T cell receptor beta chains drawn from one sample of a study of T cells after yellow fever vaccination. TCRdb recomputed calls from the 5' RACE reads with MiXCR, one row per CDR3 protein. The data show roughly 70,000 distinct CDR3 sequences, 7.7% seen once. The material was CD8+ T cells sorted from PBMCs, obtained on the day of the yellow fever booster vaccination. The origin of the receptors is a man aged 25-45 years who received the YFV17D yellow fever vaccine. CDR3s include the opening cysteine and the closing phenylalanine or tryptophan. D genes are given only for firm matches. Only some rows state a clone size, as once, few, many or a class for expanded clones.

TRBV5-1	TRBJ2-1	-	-	TGCGCCAGCAGCTTGGATGGCGTCGATGAGCAGTTCTTC	CASSLDGVDEQFF
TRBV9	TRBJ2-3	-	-	TGTGCCAGCAGCGTAGTCGGAGGCAGCACAGATACGCAGTATTTT	CASSVVGGSTDTQYF
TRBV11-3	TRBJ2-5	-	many	TGTGCCAGCAGCTTAACGACCGCCACCCAAGAGACCCAGTACTTC	CASSLTTATQETQYF
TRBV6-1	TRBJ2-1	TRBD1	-	TGTGCCAGCAGTGAAGCGTGGCAGGGGGCCCACAATGAGCAGTTCTTC	CASSEAWQGAHNEQFF
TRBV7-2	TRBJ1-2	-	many	TGTGCCAGCAGCTTAGTGCAGGGTGAGGTCTATGGCTACACCTTC	CASSLVQGEVYGYTF
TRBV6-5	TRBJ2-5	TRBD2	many	TGTGCCAGCAGTTACTCGACGGGAGGAGAGACCCAGTACTTC	CASSYSTGGETQYF
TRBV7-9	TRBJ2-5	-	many	TGTGCCAGCAGCTCCCCTAGCATGCGGGAGACCCAGTACTTC	CASSSPSMRETQYF
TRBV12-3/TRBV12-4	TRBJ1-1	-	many	TGTGCCAGCAGGCAGGGGTCCACTGAAGCTTTCTTT	CASRQGSTEAFF
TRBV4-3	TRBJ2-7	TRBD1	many	TGCGCCAGCAGCCAAGATGTGCGACAGGGGAAGTCCGAGCAGTACTTC	CASSQDVRQGKSEQYF
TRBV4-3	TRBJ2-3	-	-	TGCGCCAGCAGTCACGCCAACCCCACAGATACGCAGTATTTT	CASSHANPTDTQYF
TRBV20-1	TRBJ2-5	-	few	TGCAGTGCAAACGGCGGTATCCAAGAGACCCAGTACTTC	CSANGGIQETQYF
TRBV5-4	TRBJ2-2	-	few	TGTGCCAGCAGCCTGTCGCAGTTGAACACCGGGGAGCTGTTTTTT	CASSLSQLNTGELFF
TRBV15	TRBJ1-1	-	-	TGTGCCACCAGCTGGACTTCGAACACTGAAGCTTTCTTT	CATSWTSNTEAFF
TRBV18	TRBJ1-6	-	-	TGTGCCAGCTCACCAAGGGGAGACCTGAATTCACCCCTCCACTTT	CASSPRGDLNSPLHF
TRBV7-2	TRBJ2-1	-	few	TGTGCCAGCAGCCCCCGCAGCGGGTGGCCCTCACAGGAGCAGTTCTTC	CASSPRSGWPSQEQFF
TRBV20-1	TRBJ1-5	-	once	TGCAGTGCTAGAGAGGCGATGGGTCAGCCCCAGCATTTT	CSAREAMGQPQHF
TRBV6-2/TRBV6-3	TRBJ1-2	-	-	TGTGCCAGCAGTTACTCGTGGACCGCTGGATATGGCTACACCTTC	CASSYSWTAGYGYTF
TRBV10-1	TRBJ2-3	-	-	TGCGCCAGCAGTGGTCGAATAGACCCAGATACGCAGTATTTT	CASSGRIDPDTQYF
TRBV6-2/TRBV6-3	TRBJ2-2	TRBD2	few	TGTGCCAGCAGTTACCTAGTGACTAGCGGGATTGACGGGGAGCTGTTTTTT	CASSYLVTSGIDGELFF
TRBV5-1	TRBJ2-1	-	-	TGCGCCAGCAGCGTGCCGGGGACTGGGGAGTACAATGAGCAGTTCTTC	CASSVPGTGEYNEQFF
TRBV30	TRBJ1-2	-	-	TGTGCCTGGAGTTCGGGGGGCCTCGGCTACACCTTC	CAWSSGGLGYTF
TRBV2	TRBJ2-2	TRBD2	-	TGTGCCAGCAGCACCGCACGAGGACTAGCAGACACCGGGGAGCTGTTTTTT	CASSTARGLADTGELFF
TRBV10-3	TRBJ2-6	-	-	TGTGCCATCTCCGCACAGGAACGGCCTGGGGCCAACGTCCTGACTTTC	CAISAQERPGANVLTF
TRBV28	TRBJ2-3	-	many	TGTGCCAGCAGCCAAGCGGACCTCACAGATACGCAGTATTTT	CASSQADLTDTQYF
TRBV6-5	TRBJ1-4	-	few	TGTGCCAGCAGGGCGGACGGAAGTAATGAAAAACTGTTTTTT	CASRADGSNEKLFF